These 14 T cell receptor beta chains share one sample of origin, sequenced in a study of blood T cells in healthy people across ages. The authors ran a second PCR of about 6 to 11 cycles using a sample-barcoded 5' primer and a J-beta primer mix. MiXCR, run by TCRdb on the 5' RACE reads, gives a single entry per CDR3 protein. Seen here are approximately 780,000 distinct CDR3 sequences, around a quarter observed once, and the top ten hold about 2.9%. This sample was also put to use in a study of T cells of mothers and their children.

Sequenced sample: blood. These receptors were collected from a boy aged 10-17 years in good health.

This clonotype was counted between two and nine times. The genes are TRBV13 and TRBJ2-5, with 8 bases fitting TRBD2. There are 15 residues in the CDR3. The germline V gene has CDR1 PRHDT and CDR2 FYEKMQ (reference sequence). The V gene end was trimmed by 3 bases and the J gene end by 5 bases; junction bases not matched to a gene: 8. The CDR3 loop reads CASSFTGGAGETQYF. The CDR3 DNA follows: TGTGCCAGCAGCTTCACCGGGGGGGCCGGTGAGACCCAGTACTTC.

This clonotype was found a few times. This chain joins TRBV6-5 and TRBJ2-5; D is undetermined. There are 15 residues in the CDR3. Germline loops: CDR1 MNHEY, CDR2 SVGAGI. V was shortened by 0 bases and J by 2 bases, with 10 bases between the two germline ends. The CDR3 sequence: CASSYSKITQETQYF. The CDR3 DNA follows: TGTGCCAGCAGTTACTCGAAAATTACTCAAGAGACCCAGTACTTC.

This clonotype was counted only a few times. The chain combines TRBV24-1 with TRBJ1-2; D is uncertain. The CDR3 has 8 amino acids. Germline CDR1 KGHDR, CDR2 SFDVKD. The CDR3 here is CDEYGYTF. The CDR3 DNA sequence: TGTGATGAATATGGCTACACCTTC.

The gene calls are TRBV7-9 and TRBJ1-2, with D perhaps TRBD1 (6 bases). The CDR3 has 14 residues. V shed 7 bases and J shed 8 bases, with 20 bases lying between them. Germline V lookup: CDR1 SEHNR, CDR2 FQNEAQ (reference sequence). CDR3 protein: CASTILDSSFGYTF. In DNA, the CDR3 is TGTGCCAGCACCATCCTGGACAGCTCGTTCGGCTACACCTTC.

J is TRBJ2-7 and V is TRBV27; 10 bases match TRBD1. V dropped 0 bases and J dropped 5; count of bases not matched to a gene: 7. Germline CDR1 is MNHEY and CDR2 is SMNVEV (reference sequence). The CDR3 has 16 amino acids. The CDR3 loop is CASSLSRDRGINEQYF. CDR3 nucleotide sequence: TGTGCCAGCAGTTTATCGAGGGACAGGGGAATCAACGAGCAGTACTTC.

This clonotype was observed a few times. The chain links TRBV14 to TRBJ2-5; 10 nucleotides match TRBD2. Germline V gives CDR1 SGHDN, CDR2 FVKESK. V dropped 2 bases and J dropped 5; count of bases not matched to a gene: 8. The CDR3 runs 16 residues. CDR3 in amino acids: CASSQRRLAGVETQYF. The CDR3 DNA reads TGTGCCAGCAGCCAACGTCGCCTAGCGGGAGTGGAGACCCAGTACTTC.

The chain carries TRBV20-1 and TRBJ1-1; no definite D call. The V and J ends lost 2 bases and 0 bases respectively, with 10 bases between them. Germline V gene data show CDR1 as DFQATT and CDR2 as SNEGSKA (reference sequence). This CDR3 contains 14 residues. The CDR3 DNA follows: TGCAGTGCTAGACTCGGCCTCATGAACACTGAAGCTTTCTTT. It is translated as CSARLGLMNTEAFF.

The chain uses TRBV20-1 and TRBJ2-5; 8 bases agree with TRBD2. The CDR3 is made up of 13 amino acids. The germline V gene encodes CDR1 DFQATT and CDR2 SNEGSKA (reference sequence). The V gene end was trimmed by 8 bases and the J gene end by 2 bases; junction bases not matched to a gene: 7. The CDR3 is CSCYEREQETQYF. In DNA form, the CDR3 reads TGCAGTTGCTACGAGCGGGAGCAAGAGACCCAGTACTTC.

A note on this clonotype: Germline and junction disagree at one end, which may indicate a read error. This chain links TRBV5-1 with TRBJ1-1; a possible D gene is TRBD1 (5 bases). The CDR3 runs 13 residues. Germline V gives CDR1 SGHRS, CDR2 YFSETQ. CDR3 sequence reads: CASSPGGNAEAFF. In DNA form, the CDR3 reads TGCGCCAGCAGCCCCGGGGGGAACGCTGAAGCTTTCTTT.

This chain connects TRBV29-1 to TRBJ2-2, with 9 bases that match TRBD1. Trimming removed 6 bases from V and 4 bases from J; junction bases left unmatched: 12. This CDR3 contains 16 residues. CDR1 is SQVTM, CDR2 ANQGSEA, per germline. The CDR3: CSVKDRGGISTGELFF. The CDR3, as DNA: TGCAGCGTCAAGGACAGGGGTGGTATTAGCACCGGGGAGCTGTTTTTT.

The J gene is TRBJ1-2, the V gene TRBV5-1; a possible D gene is TRBD1 (5 bases). V gave up 4 bases and J gave up 6 bases, with 16 bases separating them. The CDR3 runs to 14 residues. Germline V gene sequence: CDR1 SGHRS, CDR2 YFSETQ. DNA for the CDR3: TGCGCCAGCAGCCTAACGTTGGGGGAGGATGGCTACACCTTC. Translation gives CASSLTLGEDGYTF.

The chain employs TRBV7-2 and TRBJ2-7, with TRBD1 identical over 11 bases. V trimming: 10 bases; J trimming: 2 bases; junction bases outside the gene matches: 4. This CDR3 comprises 13 residues. Germline V gives CDR1 SGHTA, CDR2 FQGNSA. Written as DNA, the CDR3 is TGTGCCACCGGACAGGGGGCACCCTACGAGCAGTACTTC. Its protein product is CATGQGAPYEQYF.

The gene calls are TRBV6-5 and TRBJ2-1; the D is unclear. Trimming stripped 5 bases from V and 9 bases from J, with 14 bases between. Germline assignment: CDR1 MNHEY and CDR2 SVGAGI. This CDR3 has 13 residues. CDR3 nucleotides: TGTGCCAGCAGTCGACGACCGACTGGTGAGCAGTTCTTC. This sequence encodes CASSRRPTGEQFF.

This clonotype was seen a handful of times. The chain combines TRBV30 with TRBJ2-5, with D possibly being TRBD2 (6 bases). The closer fit of TRBJ2-7 to the DNA end suggests the J call may be wrong. The CDR3 loop spans 11 amino acids. Germline assignment: CDR1 GTSNPN and CDR2 SVGIG (reference sequence). CDR3 DNA sequence: TGTGCCTGGGGACTAAACAGCGAGCAGTACTTC. Translated, it gives CAWGLNSEQYF.